Described below is a single TCR beta chain sequence and its context. The antigen is not known. These data come from a study of pediatric ulcerative colitis. Notes on the study in general: Acute severe colitis showed lower rectal diversity from clonal expansions.

CDR3 size: 16 residues. Trimming took 0 bases from V and 1 from J, leaving 13 bases between them. The germline gives CDR1 SGDLS, CDR2 YYNGEE. Sequencing was performed with immunoSEQ multiplex PCR; in TCRdb, only in-frame clones are kept and a portion is missing. The repertoire includes 50,000 to 65,000 clones, roughly nine tenths of them detected once, and around 3.5% sits in the top ten. The gene calls are TRBV9 and TRBJ2-5; no clear D gene. This receptor was taken from a boy aged 5-17 years with severe ulcerative colitis. Sequencing was carried out using blood. The CDR3: CASSVELGFSQETQYF. For the CDR3, the DNA is TGTGCCAGCAGCGTAGAATTGGGCTTCTCCCAAGAGACCCAGTACTTC.